Following are 6 T cell receptor beta chains from one sample sequenced in a study of cytomegalovirus exposure and HLA in healthy donors. Here immunoSEQ multiplex PCR was the method, and the copy in TCRdb shows in-frame clones only, minus some. The sample lists roughly 130,000 clones, less than 90% occurring once. Sequenced material: PBMCs. All receptors come from a man aged 18-30 years in good health and CMV-seronegative.

The chain has TRBV6-1 and TRBJ1-6; TRBD1 aligns across 7 bases. V trimming: 6 bases; J trimming: 9 bases; junction bases outside the gene matches: 11. The CDR3 has 15 amino acids. Germline V lookup: CDR1 MNHNS, CDR2 SASEGT. The CDR3 protein is CASRQPRQGGSPLHF. For the CDR3, the DNA is TGTGCCAGCAGGCAGCCCCGACAGGGAGGTTCACCCCTCCACTTT.

This chain uses TRBV7-2 with TRBJ2-3; D remains ambiguous. Germline CDR1 SGHTA, CDR2 FQGNSA. V lost 5 bases and J 7 bases, leaving 10 bases between the germline ends. This CDR3 region has 12 residues. The CDR3: CASSRGVNTQYF. DNA of the CDR3: TGTGCCAGCAGCCGAGGTGTGAATACGCAGTATTTT.

The genes are TRBV5-1 and TRBJ1-5; TRBD1 aligns across 9 bases. CDR1 is SGHRS, CDR2 YFSETQ, per germline. After removal of 4 bases from V and 4 bases from J, the junction contained 6 bases not matched to a gene. This CDR3 has 15 residues. The CDR3 DNA reads TGCGCCAGCAGCACCGGGACAGGGATTAATCAGCCCCAGCATTTT. Its translation is CASSTGTGINQPQHF. Looking up the rest from reference TRBV5-1 and TRBJ1-5 gives the full variable domain: KAGVTQTPRYLIKTRGQQVTLSCSPISGHRSVSWYQQTPGQGLQFLFEYFSETQRNKGNFPGRFSGRQFSNSRSEMNVSTLELGDSALYLCASSTGTGINQPQHFGDGTRLSIL.

The genes are TRBV5-1 and TRBJ2-1; 12 nucleotides agree with TRBD2. J gave up 10 bases and V 0 bases, and 8 bases lay outside the gene matches. The CDR3 has 16 amino acids. The germline V gene has CDR1 SGHRS and CDR2 YFSETQ. The CDR3 nucleotides read TGCGCCAGCAGCTTGGCCAGGGGACTAGCGGGCCCCGAGCAGTTCTTC. Amino acid sequence: CASSLARGLAGPEQFF.

V is TRBV29-1 and J is TRBJ2-3; no definite D call. Germline CDR1 reads SQVTM; CDR2 reads ANQGSEA. There are 15 residues in the CDR3. V was pared by 4 bases and J by 2 bases, with 16 bases between. The CDR3 nucleotides read TGCAGCGTTGCGCCCAGGCGTGAACCCACAGATACGCAGTATTTT. Residues: CSVAPRREPTDTQYF.

This rearrangement joins TRBV5-4 to TRBJ2-5, with D perhaps matching TRBD1 (6 bases). V was trimmed by 4 bases and J by 0 bases, leaving 10 bases between them. Germline CDR1 and CDR2: SGHNT and YYREEE (reference sequence). This CDR3 is 14 amino acids long. This CDR3 reads CASSSRDNQETQYF. CDR3 DNA: TGTGCCAGCAGCAGCCGGGACAACCAAGAGACCCAGTACTTC. Full variable domain (rest looked up from reference TRBV5-4 and TRBJ2-5): ETGVTQSPTHLIKTRGQQVTLRCSSQSGHNTVSWYQQALGQGPQFIFQYYREEENGRGNFPPRFSGLQFPNYSSELNVNALELDDSALYLCASSSRDNQETQYFGPGTRLLVL.